Below are 32 T cell receptor beta chains sequenced from a single sample in a study of T cells expressing NK-cell markers. One entry per CDR3 protein, without DNA, is what TCRdb gives after re-calling the 5' RACE reads. In total, the table holds fewer than 400,000 distinct CDR3 sequences. Sequenced sample: blood T cells: a sorted CD56 or NKG2C T cell subset, CD4+ or CD8+ T cells, or bulk PBMC T cells (not recorded which). The receptors come from a man aged 18-70 years in good health.

The chain employs TRBV5-8 and TRBJ2-5. CDR1 and CDR2 from the germline V gene are SGHTS and YDEGEE. The CDR3 contains 13 residues. The CDR3 loop is CASSLALKETQYF.

This sequence joins TRBV5-5 and TRBJ2-5; TCRdb names TRBD2, which stays unverified in the absence of DNA. The CDR3 sequence is 14 residues long. The germline V gene has CDR1 SGHKS and CDR2 YYEKEE (reference sequence). The CDR3: CASSLDRARTTQYF.

This chain joins TRBV6-1 and TRBJ1-5. The germline CDR1 and CDR2 sequences are MNHNS and SASEGT. This CDR3 spans 14 amino acids. The CDR3 reads CASDGRYSNQPQHF.

The V and J genes are TRBV6-1 and TRBJ1-5. CDR3 length: 13 residues. Per germline, CDR1 MNHNS and CDR2 SASEGT. The CDR3: CASSEGSSPPQHF.

The V call is TRBV5-6, the J call TRBJ2-7. Germline CDR1 reads SGHDT; CDR2 reads YYEEEE. The CDR3 consists of 15 residues. CDR3 amino acids: CASSSDTRFSYEQYF. Using reference TRBV5-6 and TRBJ2-7 for the parts outside the CDR3, the full variable domain is DAGVTQSPTHLIKTRGQQVTLRCSPKSGHDTVSWYQQALGQGPQFIFQYYEEEERQRGNFPDRFSGHQFPNYSSELNVNALLLGDSALYLCASSSDTRFSYEQYFGPGTRLTVT.

The CDR3 loop is CASSLSVRTSYNEQFF. V is TRBV28 and J is TRBJ2-1. There are 16 residues in the CDR3. Germline V lookup: CDR1 MDHEN, CDR2 SYDVKM.

The chain has TRBV6-1 and TRBJ2-2; TCRdb indicates TRBD1, and absent DNA this call remains unverified. Germline V lookup: CDR1 MNHNS, CDR2 SASEGT. This CDR3 region has 17 residues. The CDR3 loop is CASRKRTGGFSSGELFF.

The V and J genes are TRBV29-1 and TRBJ2-1; TCRdb calls TRBD1, which cannot be checked without DNA. This CDR3 has 15 amino acids. The germline gives CDR1 SQVTM, CDR2 ANQGSEA. The CDR3 loop reads CSVANRGLSYNEQFF.

This chain uses TRBV27 with TRBJ1-4; TCRdb returns TRBD1, unconfirmable since there is no DNA. The CDR3 runs to 13 residues. Germline-derived CDR1 and CDR2 are MNHEY and SMNVEV (reference sequence). The CDR3 sequence: CASSLWDRGKLFF. Variable domain in full (rest from reference TRBV27 and TRBJ1-4): EAQVTQNPRYLITVTGKKLTVTCSQNMNHEYMSWYRQDPGLGLRQIYYSMNVEVTDKGDVPEGYKVSRKEKRNFPLILESPSPNQTSLYFCASSLWDRGKLFFGSGTQLSVL.

The chain combines TRBV20-1 with TRBJ2-7; TCRdb gives TRBD2 as the D gene, but with no DNA this cannot be confirmed. The CDR3 is 13 residues long. The germline V gene has CDR1 DFQATT and CDR2 SNEGSKA (reference sequence). The CDR3 loop is CSAGGLVGVEQYF.

The chain joins TRBV5-1 to TRBJ2-7; TCRdb's assignment of TRBD1 cannot be checked, as there is no DNA. CDR1 and CDR2 from the germline V gene are SGHRS and YFSETQ. This CDR3 comprises 17 residues. CDR3 sequence: CASSHRGRGQGTHEQYF.

V usage is TRBV7-8 and J usage is TRBJ1-5. Germline CDR1 reads SGHVS; CDR2 reads FQNEAQ. The CDR3 has 16 residues. The CDR3 here is CASSFRGWGSNQPQHF.

The chain carries TRBV18 and TRBJ2-1; the TCRdb D gene call, TRBD1, has no DNA to confirm it. This CDR3 spans 13 amino acids. Germline V gene sequence: CDR1 KGHSH, CDR2 LQKENI. CDR3 sequence: CASSPNRDGEQFF.

The rearrangement links TRBV3-1 to TRBJ2-2; absent DNA, TCRdb's TRBD2 call cannot be checked. The CDR3 extends over 18 amino acids. Germline V gives CDR1 LGHDT, CDR2 YNNKEL (reference sequence). CDR3 region: CASSQRPGGSGGTGELFF.

The rearrangement joins TRBV7-9 to TRBJ1-6; TCRdb gives TRBD1 as the D gene, but with no DNA this cannot be confirmed. Germline V CDR1 and CDR2: SEHNR, FQNEAQ (reference sequence). The CDR3 runs to 14 residues. The CDR3 is CASRLTGSGSPLHF.

This CDR3 reads CATGPWDYEQYF. The chain uses TRBV10-3 and TRBJ2-7. Per germline, CDR1 ENHRY and CDR2 SYGVKD. The length of the CDR3 is 12 residues.

This chain links TRBV6-5 with TRBJ1-5; TCRdb's D call of TRBD1 is untestable without DNA. Per germline, CDR1 MNHEY and CDR2 SVGAGI. The CDR3 totals 13 residues. The CDR3: CASSYSPGQPQHF.

This chain links TRBV9 with TRBJ2-5; the TRBD1 assignment by TCRdb is unverifiable without DNA. The CDR3 is 15 amino acids. CDR1 is SGDLS and CDR2 is YYNGEE in the germline V gene. CDR3 in amino acids: CASSPRDRVFETQYF.

This rearrangement joins TRBV21-1 to TRBJ2-7; with no DNA, the TCRdb D assignment of TRBD1 cannot be verified. TRBV21-1 is given as a pseudogene. The length of the CDR3 is 15 residues. This chain's CDR3 is CASSKERDKTYEQYF.

V is TRBV20-1 and J is TRBJ2-7; TCRdb picks TRBD1, but there is no DNA to check that call. The CDR3 sequence is 14 residues long. The germline gives CDR1 DFQATT, CDR2 SNEGSKA (reference sequence). The CDR3 spells CSASPGQGHHEQYF.

V usage is TRBV20-1 and J usage is TRBJ2-2; without DNA, the TCRdb call of TRBD1 cannot be checked. The CDR3 runs 16 residues. CDR1 DFQATT and CDR2 SNEGSKA come from the germline V gene (reference sequence). CDR3 sequence: CSARAQGLWLAGELFF.

The rearrangement uses TRBV28 and TRBJ1-4; the D call from TCRdb, TRBD1, cannot be confirmed without DNA. In germline, CDR1 is MDHEN, CDR2 SYDVKM. CDR3 length: 16 residues. CDR3 sequence: CASSPGTGVQREKLFF. The full variable domain, its missing parts supplied by reference TRBV28 and TRBJ1-4, is DVKVTQSSRYLVKRTGEKVFLECVQDMDHENMFWYRQDPGLGLRLIYFSYDVKMKEKGDIPEGYSVSREKKERFSLILESASTNQTSMYLCASSPGTGVQREKLFFGSGTQLSVL.

The V call is TRBV20-1, the J call TRBJ2-5; TCRdb proposes TRBD1, but this gene call is untestable without DNA. This CDR3 has 15 residues. CDR1 and CDR2 (germline): DFQATT, SNEGSKA (reference sequence). The CDR3 is CSARPWRTGEETQYF.

The chain is built from TRBV12-3 or TRBV12-4 and TRBJ1-5; lacking DNA, the TRBD1 call made by TCRdb goes unchecked. CDR3 length: 15 residues. CDR3 residues: CASSRTDHSNQPQHF.

The chain uses TRBV20-1 and TRBJ2-1; TCRdb's D call of TRBD1 is untestable without DNA. The germline V gene has CDR1 DFQATT and CDR2 SNEGSKA (reference sequence). This CDR3 spans 14 amino acids. The CDR3 sequence is CSALHRGGYNEQFF.

The chain employs TRBV24-1 and TRBJ1-5. The germline gives CDR1 KGHDR, CDR2 SFDVKD. This CDR3 region has 12 residues. CDR3 amino acids: CATSDLSQPQHF.

The rearrangement links TRBV12-3 or TRBV12-4 to TRBJ1-6; absent DNA, TCRdb's TRBD1 call cannot be checked. The CDR3 has 15 amino acids. The chain's CDR3 is CASSSQTGSHSPLHF.

The V and J genes are TRBV3-1 and TRBJ1-1; TCRdb lists TRBD1, though no DNA is available to test this call. CDR1 and CDR2 (germline): LGHDT, YNNKEL (reference sequence). This CDR3 region has 17 residues. The chain's CDR3 is CASSQISTAVMNTEAFF.

V is TRBV2 and J is TRBJ2-6. CDR3 length equals 14 residues. The germline V gene encodes CDR1 SNHLY and CDR2 FYNNEI. The CDR3 loop reads CASQWDSGANVLTF.

The chain uses TRBV12-5 and TRBJ2-1; TCRdb picks TRBD1, but there is no DNA to check that call. This CDR3 is built from 17 residues. Germline V gene lookup returns CDR1 LGHNT and CDR2 FRNRAP. CDR3 amino acids: CASGSSQPGQGKNEQFF.

The chain carries TRBV10-2 and TRBJ1-6; TCRdb lists TRBD1, though no DNA is available to test this call. The CDR3 is made up of 17 amino acids. CDR1 is WSHSY and CDR2 is SAAADI in the germline V gene. The CDR3 here is CASRGGTAHSYNSPLHF.

The chain uses TRBV7-9 and TRBJ2-1; TCRdb designates TRBD2, a call that cannot be tested without DNA. The V gene's germline CDR1 is SEHNR and CDR2 FQNEAQ (reference sequence). The length of the CDR3 is 17 residues. CDR3 sequence reads: CASSLAGGLAGRNEQFF. Full variable domain (missing parts from reference TRBV7-9 and TRBJ2-1): DTGVSQNPRHKITKRGQNVTFRCDPISEHNRLYWYRQTLGQGPEFLTYFQNEAQLEKSRLLSDRFSAERPKGSFSTLEIQRTEQGDSAMYLCASSLAGGLAGRNEQFFGPGTRLTVL.